This T cell receptor beta chain was profiled in a study of T cell responses to AZD1222 COVID-19 vaccine. About the study: Second-dose schedules of about 4 or about 12 weeks were combined. Study outcomes and limitations: Spike-specific TCR breadth and depth both grew after two AZD1222 doses. Of spike-specific TCRs, nearly half reportedly target regions left unmutated in variants.

Turning to this clone: As yet, its antigen is unknown.

CDR1 and CDR2 from the germline V gene are ENHRY and SYGVKD. With 0 bases removed from V and 7 bases from J, the gap between germline ends came to 13 bases. The CDR3 contains 15 residues. Produced via immunoSEQ multiplex PCR; TCRdb's table is partial and in-frame only. The table records under 55,000 clones, about 86% of them present only once. This TCR came from an adult in good health. The source material was peripheral blood, sampled on day 0 of AZD1222 vaccination. The J gene is TRBJ1-5, the V gene TRBV10-3; tentative D call: TRBD1 (6 bases). The CDR3 loop reads CAISESGGAGQPQHF. The CDR3 nucleotides read TGTGCCATCAGTGAGTCGGGGGGGGCCGGCCAGCCCCAGCATTTT.